A selection of T cell receptor beta chains follows, all from one sample in a study of long-term antiretroviral therapy in people with HIV. The protocol was immunoSEQ multiplex PCR, while the TCRdb copy is restricted to in-frame clones and leaves out a portion. The repertoire has about 21,000 clones, roughly 80% of them found once; the top ten carry 5% to 7%. The sample consisted of unsorted PBMCs, taken 0.2 years after starting antiretroviral therapy. These receptors were taken from a woman in her twenties or thirties with HIV. CDR3s include the opening cysteine and the closing phenylalanine or tryptophan. The D gene is left open where the match is weak. Clone size is stated in some rows and not others, as once, few, many or a class when expanded.

abundance	v_gene	d_gene	j_gene	CDR3nt	CDR3aa
-	TRBV18	-	TRBJ1-1	TGTGCCAGCTCACCAGAGGGGCAGGCTGAAGCTTTCTTT	CASSPEGQAEAFF
-	TRBV6-5	-	TRBJ1-2	TGTGCCAGCAGTTACTCATTGTATGGTGGTGCAGGCTACACCTTC	CASSYSLYGGAGYTF
-	TRBV5-1	-	TRBJ2-1	TGCGCCAGCAGCTTGAGTAGCTCAGGTACCCACAATGAGCAGTTCTTC	CASSLSSSGTHNEQFF
-	TRBV7-2	-	TRBJ1-1	TGTGCCAGCAGCTTAGCGGACAGTCGGAACACTGAAGCTTTCTTT	CASSLADSRNTEAFF
-	TRBV10-2	TRBD1	TRBJ1-1	TGCGCCAGTACAGGGGGCACTGAAGCTTTCTTT	CASTGGTEAFF
once	TRBV12-5	TRBD1	TRBJ1-2	TGTGCTAGTGGTTTGGTACGTCACAGGGGGGACTATGGCTACACCTTC	CASGLVRHRGDYGYTF
-	TRBV7-3	-	TRBJ1-2	TGTGCCAGCAGCTTAACACCCGGGTTGGAGGGCTACACCTTC	CASSLTPGLEGYTF
-	TRBV27	TRBD1	TRBJ1-2	TGTGCCAGCAGTTTCGGGACAGGGAGTCTGGATGGCTACACCTTC	CASSFGTGSLDGYTF
-	TRBV7-2	-	TRBJ1-4	TGTGCCAGCAGCTTAGACTCCACCCAAAAACTGTTTTTT	CASSLDSTQKLFF
-	TRBV2	-	TRBJ1-1	TGTGCCAGCAGCCTACAGGGGAACACTGAAGCTTTCTTT	CASSLQGNTEAFF
few	TRBV7-9	TRBD1	TRBJ1-5	TGTGCCAGCAGCCCGGGGGACAGTAGCAATCAGCCCCAGCATTTT	CASSPGDSSNQPQHF
few	TRBV6-5	-	TRBJ1-5	TGTGCCAGCAGCAGAGCCCAGGATCAGCCCCAGCATTTT	CASSRAQDQPQHF
-	TRBV5-4	-	TRBJ1-1	TGTGCCAGCGGGGGGGAGGGTCGGGCCACTGAAGCTTTCTTT	CASGGEGRATEAFF
-	TRBV5-5	TRBD1	TRBJ1-3	TGTGCCAGCAGCTTGGTCGGGTCAGGGGGCAGTGGAAACACCATATATTTT	CASSLVGSGGSGNTIYF
-	TRBV7-9	-	TRBJ2-1	TGTGCCAGCAGCTTAACAGGGAGTAAGGATGAGCAGTTCTTC	CASSLTGSKDEQFF
-	TRBV20-1	TRBD2	TRBJ2-1	TGCAGTGCTGGGGAGGGTCTGCCGTTCTTC	CSAGEGLPFF
-	TRBV28	-	TRBJ2-5	TGTGCCAGCAGTTTATATGGGGGCGGGGAGACCCAGTACTTC	CASSLYGGGETQYF
-	TRBV13	-	TRBJ2-1	TGTGCCAGCAGCTTAGGGATCGGCACTTTCAATGAGCAGTTCTTC	CASSLGIGTFNEQFF
-	TRBV5-6	-	TRBJ2-3	TGTGCCAGCAGCCAGGGCTCCAGCACAGATACGCAGTATTTT	CASSQGSSTDTQYF
few	TRBV21-1	-	TRBJ1-5	TGTGCCAGCAGCAAAGGACAGGGTACTCAGCCCCAGCATTTT	CASSKGQGTQPQHF
-	TRBV6-1	-	TRBJ1-6	TGTGCCAGCAGTGAACAAAGCTCCTATAATTCACCCCTCCACTTT	CASSEQSSYNSPLHF
once	TRBV11-2	-	TRBJ1-1	TGTGCCAGCAGCTCTCAGGTGAACACTGAAGCTTTCTTT	CASSSQVNTEAFF
-	TRBV7-9	-	TRBJ1-1	TGTGCCTGGGGCGATTTGAACACTGAAGCTTTCTTT	CAWGDLNTEAFF
-	TRBV6-1	-	TRBJ1-1	TGTGCCAGCAGTGATTCTGGGGAGCCGAACACTGAAGCTTTCTTT	CASSDSGEPNTEAFF
-	TRBV5-1	-	TRBJ1-1	TGCGCCAGCAGCTTGGCCGGGGGTAGGTACACTGAAGCTTTCTTT	CASSLAGGRYTEAFF
-	TRBV6-1	TRBD2	TRBJ2-5	TGTGCCAGCAGTGAAGCCTCGGGGGGGCAAGAGACCCAGTACTTC	CASSEASGGQETQYF
-	TRBV4-1	TRBD2	TRBJ2-5	TGCGCCAGCAGCCAAGATTACCAGCGGGGGGAAGAGACCCAGTACTTC	CASSQDYQRGEETQYF
-	TRBV6-1	TRBD1	TRBJ1-2	TGTGCCAGCAGTGCCTGGACAGGGTCGAACTATGGCTACACCTTC	CASSAWTGSNYGYTF
-	TRBV29-1	-	TRBJ1-2	TGCAGCGTTTTAGGCAGCCCTCAAGGCTACACCTTC	CSVLGSPQGYTF
-	TRBV19	-	TRBJ1-5	TGTGCCAGTAGTAGGGGCCAGGGTAGCCAGCCCCAGCATTTT	CASSRGQGSQPQHF
few	TRBV19	-	TRBJ1-5	TGTGCCAGTAGCCCCGGGCCCGGTCCCCAGCATTTT	CASSPGPGPQHF
-	TRBV5-5	TRBD1	TRBJ1-6	TGTGCCAGCAGTTCAGAAGCGACAGGGAGAGGCTCACCCCTCCACTTT	CASSSEATGRGSPLHF
-	TRBV27	TRBD1	TRBJ2-1	TGTGCCAGCAGTTCATTGAGGACAGGCTACAATGAGCAGTTCTTC	CASSSLRTGYNEQFF
-	TRBV9	TRBD1	TRBJ1-5	TGTGCCAGCAGCGTAGGGAGGGGGCCTCAGCCCCAGCATTTT	CASSVGRGPQPQHF
-	TRBV10-1	TRBD2	TRBJ2-5	TGCGCCAGCAGTGAATTTGGGGAGGGAGAGACCCAGTACTTC	CASSEFGEGETQYF
-	TRBV5-4	TRBD1	TRBJ2-3	TGTGCCAGCAGCTCCATGACAGGGAGCACAGATACGCAGTATTTT	CASSSMTGSTDTQYF
-	TRBV4-2	TRBD1	TRBJ1-3	TGTGCCAGCAGCCAAGATAGGTCAGGGGGCGGAAACACCATATATTTT	CASSQDRSGGGNTIYF
-	TRBV6-1	TRBD1	TRBJ2-7	TGTGCCAGCAGCCAGGACAGGACTTCCTACGAGCAGTACTTC	CASSQDRTSYEQYF
-	TRBV9	TRBD1	TRBJ2-6	TGTGCCAGCAGCGAGAGGGGGCCTGGGGCCAACGTCCTGACTTTC	CASSERGPGANVLTF
-	TRBV19	TRBD2	TRBJ2-3	TGTGCCAGTAGTCAACTAGCGGTGGAGGCAGATACGCAGTATTTT	CASSQLAVEADTQYF
-	TRBV5-8	-	TRBJ2-1	TGTGCCAGCAGCTTAGATAAGCTTGGGAAAAATGAGCAGTTCTTC	CASSLDKLGKNEQFF
-	TRBV5-1	TRBD1	TRBJ1-1	TGCGCCAGCAGCTTTGGGACAGGGGGCCCCACTGAAGCTTTCTTT	CASSFGTGGPTEAFF
-	TRBV14	-	TRBJ2-1	TGTGCCAGCAGCCAAGAGTCAGGGTTCTCAAATGAGCAGTTCTTC	CASSQESGFSNEQFF
once	TRBV27	TRBD1	TRBJ1-4	TGTGCCAGCACCAGGACAGGGGGTAGGGGAAAACTGTTTTTT	CASTRTGGRGKLFF
-	TRBV19	TRBD1	TRBJ1-2	TGTGCCAGTAGTATCTCCTCACAGGGGGCTGGCTACACCTTC	CASSISSQGAGYTF
few	TRBV5-1	-	TRBJ1-5	TGCGCCAGCAGCCTAGGACAGCCGGATCAGCCCCAGCATTTT	CASSLGQPDQPQHF